This TCR beta chain was profiled in a study of human T cells and chemical hapten exposure. Across the whole study: Patch tests put 0.01% DPC on the upper back, and the results were checked at 6 days. The study's findings and limits: Relative to control repertoires, expanded TCRs gave rise to significantly more large CDR3 similarity clusters.

This clonotype was picked up a small number of times. Its antigen is as yet unknown. Per the authors' pipeline: There were a median of around 96,000 TCRs per sample, with a range from roughly 23,224 to 750,000. Each CDR3 protein is one row after TCRdb ran MiXCR on the RACE reads. TCRdb, not the authors, supplied the V and J calls. This table holds 60,000 to 70,000 distinct CDR3 sequences, roughly 9.7% found once. The time point was: pre-sensitization, week 0. Specified treatment: therapeutic diphenylcyclopropenone sensitization with weekly scalp DPC. The length of the CDR3 is 15 residues. Germline V lookup: CDR1 SEHNR, CDR2 FQNEAQ (reference sequence). V shed 8 bases and J shed 0 bases, with 14 bases lying between them.

The TCR originated in a woman aged 50 to 65 with alopecia areata. Some clones in this sample may be carry-over from other donors' samples. The source material was whole blood, sampled in connection with sensitization to the hapten diphenylcyclopropenone (DPC). The chain has TRBV7-9 and TRBJ1-3; D might be TRBD1 (6 bases). The CDR3 DNA follows: TGTGCCAGCTACCCGACAGGTTCCTCTGGAAACACCATATATTTT. Amino acid sequence: CASYPTGSSGNTIYF.